The entry below gives a single T cell receptor (beta chain) sequence along with its context. The germline gives CDR1 LNHDA, CDR2 SQIVND (reference sequence). The J segment lost 7 bases and the V segment lost 10 bases, leaving 18 bases of the junction unmatched. CDR3 length: 16 residues. This specimen comes from a study of blood T cell repertoires in COVID-19. Turning to the study itself: The United States, Italy and Spain were the sources of the acute and convalescent COVID-19 samples. T cells, B-cell-depleted T cells, or PBMCs provided the cDNA or gDNA that served as material.

As handled by the study authors: Amplified reference gene primers provided the basis for estimating nucleated cell counts. Produced via immunoSEQ multiplex PCR; TCRdb's table is partial and in-frame only. That table supplies the V and J calls and clone size; D and trimming were determined from the DNA. This table holds some 120,000 clones, 88% found once. The rearrangement uses TRBV19 and TRBJ2-1, with 8 bases lining up with TRBD2. The origin of this receptor is a human donor in a cohort sampled during active COVID-19. The sequencing sample was made of peripheral blood. The CDR3, as DNA: TGTGCCACTCGAAACCCCGGGAGGGCCGATCAAAATGAGCAGTTCTTC. Translated: CATRNPGRADQNEQFF.